The source of this T cell receptor (beta chain) is a study of control samples from healthy donors and cancer patients. TCRdb's table, derived via immunoSEQ multiplex PCR, lists solely in-frame clones and lacks some. The data contain 80,000 or so clones, 94% of them seen just once; the ten biggest clones take up 6.2%. Germline CDR1 reads MGHRA; CDR2 reads YSYEKL. Between the trimmed V and J ends, which lost 4 bases and 1 base, there was a span of 10 bases. The length of the CDR3 is 14 residues. This TCR derives from a woman between 35 and 50 years old in good health. The chain recombines TRBV4-1 with TRBJ1-1, with a tentative D call TRBD1 (5 bases). The sequenced material came from blood. The CDR3 is CASSRTDKNTEAFF. The CDR3 DNA follows: TGCGCCAGCAGCCGAACGGACAAGAACACTGAAGCTTTCTTT.